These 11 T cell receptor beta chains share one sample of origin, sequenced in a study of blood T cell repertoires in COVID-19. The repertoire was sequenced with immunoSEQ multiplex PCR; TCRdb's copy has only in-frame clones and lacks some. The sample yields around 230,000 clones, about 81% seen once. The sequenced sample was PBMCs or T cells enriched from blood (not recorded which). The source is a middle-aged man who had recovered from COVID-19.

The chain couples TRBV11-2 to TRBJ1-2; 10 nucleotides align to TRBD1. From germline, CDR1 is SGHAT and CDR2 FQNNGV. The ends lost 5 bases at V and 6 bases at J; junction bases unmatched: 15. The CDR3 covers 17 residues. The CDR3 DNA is TGTGCCAGCAGCGCCGGGACAGGGGCCCCCCAACGCGATGGCTACACCTTC. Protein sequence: CASSAGTGAPQRDGYTF.

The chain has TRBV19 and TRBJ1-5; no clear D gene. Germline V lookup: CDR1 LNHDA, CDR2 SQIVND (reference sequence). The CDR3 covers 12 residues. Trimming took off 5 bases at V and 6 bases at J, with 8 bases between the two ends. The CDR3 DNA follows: TGTGCCAGTAGTGGGCTCAGTCAGCCCCAGCATTTT. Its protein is CASSGLSQPQHF.

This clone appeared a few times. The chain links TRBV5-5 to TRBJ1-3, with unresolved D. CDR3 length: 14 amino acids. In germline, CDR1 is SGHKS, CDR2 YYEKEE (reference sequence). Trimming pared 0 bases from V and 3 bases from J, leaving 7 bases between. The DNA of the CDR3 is TGTGCCAGCAGCTTGGGATTCGGTGGAAACACCATATATTTT. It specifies CASSLGFGGNTIYF.

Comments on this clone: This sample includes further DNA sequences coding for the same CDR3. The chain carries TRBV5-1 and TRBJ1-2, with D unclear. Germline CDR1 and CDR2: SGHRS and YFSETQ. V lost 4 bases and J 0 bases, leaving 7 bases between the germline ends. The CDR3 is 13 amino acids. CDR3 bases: TGCGCCAGCAGCCTATCTACTAACTATGGCTACACCTTC. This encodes CASSLSTNYGYTF.

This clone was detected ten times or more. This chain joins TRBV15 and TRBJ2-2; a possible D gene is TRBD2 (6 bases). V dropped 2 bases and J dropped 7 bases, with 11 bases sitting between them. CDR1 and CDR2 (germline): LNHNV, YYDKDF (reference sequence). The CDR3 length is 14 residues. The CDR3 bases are TGTGCCACCAGCAGATCCCGGGGGAGCGGGGAGCTGTTTTTT. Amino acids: CATSRSRGSGELFF.

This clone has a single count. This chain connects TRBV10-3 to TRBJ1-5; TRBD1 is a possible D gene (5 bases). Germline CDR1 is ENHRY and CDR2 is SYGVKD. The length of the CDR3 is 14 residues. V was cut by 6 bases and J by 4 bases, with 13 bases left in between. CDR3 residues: CAIRGGWGNQPQHF. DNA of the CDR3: TGTGCCATCAGGGGGGGGTGGGGTAATCAGCCCCAGCATTTT.

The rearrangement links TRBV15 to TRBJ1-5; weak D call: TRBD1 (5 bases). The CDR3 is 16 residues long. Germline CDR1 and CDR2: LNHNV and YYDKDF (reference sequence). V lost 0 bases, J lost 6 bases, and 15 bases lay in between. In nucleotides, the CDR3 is TGTGCCACCAGCAGAGATAGGGGAACCGGTCTTCAGCCCCAGCATTTT. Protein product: CATSRDRGTGLQPQHF.

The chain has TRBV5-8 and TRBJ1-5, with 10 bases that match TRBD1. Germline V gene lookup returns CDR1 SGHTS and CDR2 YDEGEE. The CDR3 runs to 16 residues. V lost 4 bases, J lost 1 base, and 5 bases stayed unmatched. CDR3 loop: CASSPGQGISNQPQHF. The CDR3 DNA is TGTGCCAGCAGCCCGGGACAGGGGATAAGCAATCAGCCCCAGCATTTT.

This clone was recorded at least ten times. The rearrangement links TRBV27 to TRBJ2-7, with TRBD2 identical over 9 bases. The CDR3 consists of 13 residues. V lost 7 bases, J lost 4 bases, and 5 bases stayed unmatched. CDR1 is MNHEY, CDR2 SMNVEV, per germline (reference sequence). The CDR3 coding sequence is TGTGCCAGCATAAAGCGGGAGGATTACGAGCAGTACTTC. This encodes CASIKREDYEQYF.

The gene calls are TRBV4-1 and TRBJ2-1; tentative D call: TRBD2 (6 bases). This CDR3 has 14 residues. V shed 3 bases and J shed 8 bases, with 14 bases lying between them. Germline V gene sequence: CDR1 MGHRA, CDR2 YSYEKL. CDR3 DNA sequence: TGCGCCAGCAGCCAGGGGGGTCTAATCGATGAGCAGTTCTTC. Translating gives CASSQGGLIDEQFF.

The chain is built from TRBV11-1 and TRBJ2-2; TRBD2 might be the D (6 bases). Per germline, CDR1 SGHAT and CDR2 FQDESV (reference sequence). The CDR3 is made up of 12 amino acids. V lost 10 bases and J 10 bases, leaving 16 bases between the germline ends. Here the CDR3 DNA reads TGTGCCACCCGACGAGGAGGGATGGAGCTGTTTTTT. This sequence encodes CATRRGGMELFF.